The source of this T cell receptor (beta chain) is a study of PD-L1 blockade in urothelial cancer. The wider study: Across blood samples, T cells had a median count of approximately 130,000.

V was cut by 4 bases and J by 3 bases, with 14 bases left in between. Germline V gene lookup returns CDR1 SEHNR and CDR2 FQNEAQ (reference sequence). This CDR3 is 15 amino acids long. Profiling relied on immunoSEQ multiplex PCR, and the TCRdb table lists in-frame clones only, not all of them. The table records roughly 74,000 clones, around 90% of them present only once. The sequence derives from a woman in her seventies with urothelial cancer. The chain employs TRBV7-9 and TRBJ2-3, with no clear D. Specimen: PBMCs, collected around atezolizumab (anti-PD-L1) treatment. CDR3 protein: CASSSALDLTDTQYF. The DNA of the CDR3 is TGTGCCAGCAGCTCAGCCCTAGATTTGACAGATACGCAGTATTTT.